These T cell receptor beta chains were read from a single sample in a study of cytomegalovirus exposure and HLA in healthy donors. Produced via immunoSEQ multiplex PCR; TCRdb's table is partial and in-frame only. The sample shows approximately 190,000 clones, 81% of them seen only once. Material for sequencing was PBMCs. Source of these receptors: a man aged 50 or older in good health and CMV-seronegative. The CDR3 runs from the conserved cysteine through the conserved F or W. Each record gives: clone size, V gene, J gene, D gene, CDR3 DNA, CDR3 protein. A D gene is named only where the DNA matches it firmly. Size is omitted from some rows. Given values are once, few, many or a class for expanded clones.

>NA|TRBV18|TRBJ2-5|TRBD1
TGTGCCAGCTCACCCCAACAGGGGGCCCAGTACTTC
CASSPQQGAQYF
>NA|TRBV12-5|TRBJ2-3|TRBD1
TGTGCTAGTGGACCGGGACAGGGGAAAATCACAGATACGCAGTATTTT
CASGPGQGKITDTQYF
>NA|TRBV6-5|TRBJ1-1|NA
TGTGCCAGCAGTTTGAACAGGGTGGCCACTGAAGCTTTCTTT
CASSLNRVATEAFF
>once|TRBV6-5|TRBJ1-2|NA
TGTGCCAGCAGCAGGCAGGCTGGGGGCTACACCTTC
CASSRQAGGYTF
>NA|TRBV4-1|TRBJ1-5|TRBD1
TGCGCCAGCAGCCCGGGACAGCGAGGTAATCAGCCCCAGCATTTT
CASSPGQRGNQPQHF
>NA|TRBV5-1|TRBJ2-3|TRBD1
TGCGCCAGCAGCTTGGTGGGACAGGGCTCTGATACGCAGTATTTT
CASSLVGQGSDTQYF
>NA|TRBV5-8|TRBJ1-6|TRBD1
TGTGCCAGCAGCGAGGGACAGGGGCTACCCCTCCACTTT
CASSEGQGLPLHF
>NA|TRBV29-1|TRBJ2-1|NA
TGCAGCGTTGAGGACTCCCCCCCTTACAATGAGCAGTTCTTC
CSVEDSPPYNEQFF
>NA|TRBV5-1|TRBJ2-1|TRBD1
TGCGCCAGCGTCCAAGGACAGGGTCGGGATGAGCAGTTCTTC
CASVQGQGRDEQFF
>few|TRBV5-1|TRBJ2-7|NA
TGCGCCAGCAGCACCGGCCAGGTTAGGGGAATCTCCTACGAGCAGTACTTC
CASSTGQVRGISYEQYF
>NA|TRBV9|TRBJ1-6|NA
TGTGCCAGCAGCGTAGCTACAGATAATTCACCCCTCCACTTT
CASSVATDNSPLHF
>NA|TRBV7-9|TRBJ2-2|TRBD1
TGTTCCACAGACAGGGGAACCGGGGAGCTGTTTTTT
CSTDRGTGELFF
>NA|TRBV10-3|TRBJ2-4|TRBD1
TGTGCCATCAGTGAGGACAGGGGACCAGCCAAAAACATTCAGTACTTC
CAISEDRGPAKNIQYF
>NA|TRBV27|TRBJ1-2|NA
TGTGCCAGCAGTTTACAGGGTTACTATGGCTACACCTTC
CASSLQGYYGYTF
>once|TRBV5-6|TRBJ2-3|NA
TGTGCCAGCAGCTTGGCCGGTCAGGGGAGCACAGATACGCAGTATTTT
CASSLAGQGSTDTQYF
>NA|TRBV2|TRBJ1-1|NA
TGTGCCAGCAGTGAAGCAGACTTACAAGCTTTCTTT
CASSEADLQAFF
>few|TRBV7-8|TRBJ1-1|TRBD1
TGTGCCAGCAGCGCCCGGGACAGGGGCTTTCAAGCTTTCTTT
CASSARDRGFQAFF
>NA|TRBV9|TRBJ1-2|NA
TGTGCCAGCAGCGTAGTATCAGGGAACTATGGCTACACCTTC
CASSVVSGNYGYTF
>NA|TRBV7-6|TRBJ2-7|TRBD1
TGTGCCAGCAGCTTTTCTCCAGGGGGCGAGCAGTACTTC
CASSFSPGGEQYF
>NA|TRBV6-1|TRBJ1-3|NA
TGTGCCAGCAGTGACCCCGGGACACTCTCTGGAAACACCATATATTTT
CASSDPGTLSGNTIYF
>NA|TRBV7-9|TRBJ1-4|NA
TGTGCCAGCAGCTCGTGGGACACGGGGGGTGAAAAACTGTTTTTT
CASSSWDTGGEKLFF
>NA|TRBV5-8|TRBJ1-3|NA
TGTGCCAGCAGCTTTAAAGGAAACACCATATATTTT
CASSFKGNTIYF
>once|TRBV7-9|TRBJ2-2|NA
TGTTCCAGCAGCTTTTGGGGGGGCGCCGGCACCGGGGAGCTGTTTTTT
CSSSFWGGAGTGELFF
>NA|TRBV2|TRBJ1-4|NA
TGTGCCAGAACCGACAGAAATAAACTGTTTTTT
CARTDRNKLFF
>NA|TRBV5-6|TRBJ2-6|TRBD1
TGTGCCAGCAGGACCAGGGGGTCTGGGGCCAACGTCCTGACTTTC
CASRTRGSGANVLTF
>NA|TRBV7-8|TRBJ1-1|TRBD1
TGTGCCAGCAGCCGCCAGGGGGCGAACACTGAAGCTTTCTTT
CASSRQGANTEAFF
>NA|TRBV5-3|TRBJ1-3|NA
TGTGCCAGAAGCGGAGAACACAGGGTTAGTTCTGGAAACACCATATATTTT
CARSGEHRVSSGNTIYF
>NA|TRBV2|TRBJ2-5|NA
TGTGCCAGCAGTCCCAGGGGGGTAGGGCTGAGGGAGACCCAGTACTTC
CASSPRGVGLRETQYF